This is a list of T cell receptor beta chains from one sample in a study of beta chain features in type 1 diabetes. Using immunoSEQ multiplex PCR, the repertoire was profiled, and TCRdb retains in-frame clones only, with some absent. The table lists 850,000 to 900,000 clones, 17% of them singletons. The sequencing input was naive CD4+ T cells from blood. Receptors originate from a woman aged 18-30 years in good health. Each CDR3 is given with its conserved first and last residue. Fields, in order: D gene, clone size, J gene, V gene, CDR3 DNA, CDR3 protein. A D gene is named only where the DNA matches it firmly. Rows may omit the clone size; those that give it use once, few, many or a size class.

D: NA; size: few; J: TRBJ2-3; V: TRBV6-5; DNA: TGTGCCAGCAGTTACCGGGGGCGATCTGCAGATACGCAGTATTTT; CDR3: CASSYRGRSADTQYF
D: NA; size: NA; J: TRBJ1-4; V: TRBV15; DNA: TGTGCCACCAGCTGGGACTCGTTTCAGGGAGCTAATGAAAAACTGTTTTTT; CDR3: CATSWDSFQGANEKLFF
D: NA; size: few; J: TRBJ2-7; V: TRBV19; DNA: TGTGCCAGTAGTATCGGGGAGACCTACGAGCAGTACTTC; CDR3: CASSIGETYEQYF
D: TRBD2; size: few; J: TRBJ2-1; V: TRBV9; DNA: TGTGCCAGCAGCGTAACCCCTAGCGGATACAATGAGCAGTTCTTC; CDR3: CASSVTPSGYNEQFF
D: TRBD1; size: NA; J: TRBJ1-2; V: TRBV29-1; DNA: TGCAGCGTTGGATCCGGGACAGGGATCTTTCGAGAAGGGGGCTACACCTTC; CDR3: CSVGSGTGIFREGGYTF
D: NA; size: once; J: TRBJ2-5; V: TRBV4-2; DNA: TGTGCCAGCAGCTTTGGGACCCTAGCTTGGCAAGAGACCCAGTACTTC; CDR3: CASSFGTLAWQETQYF
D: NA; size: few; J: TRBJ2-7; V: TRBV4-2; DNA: TGTGCCAGCAGCCGGGCAGATGGAGGGCAGTACTTC; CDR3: CASSRADGGQYF
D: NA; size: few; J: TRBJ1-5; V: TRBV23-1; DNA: TGCGCCAGCAGTCAATCGAGCCAGAATCAGCCCCAGCATTTT; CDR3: CASSQSSQNQPQHF
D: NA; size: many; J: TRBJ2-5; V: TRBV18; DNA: TGTGCCAGCTCACCACAGGAGACCCAGTACTTC; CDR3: CASSPQETQYF
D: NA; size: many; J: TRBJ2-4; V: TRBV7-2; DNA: TGTGCCAGCTCTCCGGGAAACCGAAACATTCAGTACTTC; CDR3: CASSPGNRNIQYF
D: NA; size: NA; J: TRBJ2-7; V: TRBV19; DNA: TGTGCCAGTAGTATCGGACGACGGGGCGAGCAGTACTTC; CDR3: CASSIGRRGEQYF
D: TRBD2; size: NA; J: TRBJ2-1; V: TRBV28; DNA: TGTGCCAGCAGTACGACGGGAGGGCTAAGCTCCTACAATGAGCAGTTCTTC; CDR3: CASSTTGGLSSYNEQFF
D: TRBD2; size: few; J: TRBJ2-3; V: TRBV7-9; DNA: TGTGCCAGCAGCTCCATTAGCGGGAGGGCCTTAGATACGCAGTATTTT; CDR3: CASSSISGRALDTQYF
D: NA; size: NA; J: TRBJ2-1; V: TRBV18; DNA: TGTGCCAGCTCACCACTAGCTAGAAACAATGAGCAGTTCTTC; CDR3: CASSPLARNNEQFF
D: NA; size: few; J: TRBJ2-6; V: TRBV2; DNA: TGTGCCAGCAGAGGCTCCGGGGCCAACGTCCTGACTTTC; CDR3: CASRGSGANVLTF
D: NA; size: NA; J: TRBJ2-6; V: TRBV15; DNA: TGTGCCACCAGCAGAGACAGGGGAGCCTCTGGGGCCAACGTCCTGACTTTC; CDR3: CATSRDRGASGANVLTF
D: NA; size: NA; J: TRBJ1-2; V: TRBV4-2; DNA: TGTGCCAGCAGCCAAGTTTCTGACGGAGGCTACACCTTC; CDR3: CASSQVSDGGYTF
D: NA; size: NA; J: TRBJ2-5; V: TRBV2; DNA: TGTGCCAGCAGTGAGTTGGGGACCCCGACCGAGACCCAGTACTTC; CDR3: CASSELGTPTETQYF
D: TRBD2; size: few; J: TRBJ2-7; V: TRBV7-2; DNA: TGTGCCAGCAGCCCAAGGACTAGCGGGGTGTACGAGCAGTACTTC; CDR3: CASSPRTSGVYEQYF
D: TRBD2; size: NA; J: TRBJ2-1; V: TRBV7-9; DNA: TGTGCCAGCAGCCGAGGACTAGCGGGCAGCTTGAGCTCCTACAATGAGCAGTTCTTC; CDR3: CASSRGLAGSLSSYNEQFF
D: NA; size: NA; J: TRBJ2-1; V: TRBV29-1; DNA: TGCAGCGTTGTTGGGACCCTCTACAATGAGCAGTTCTTC; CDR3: CSVVGTLYNEQFF
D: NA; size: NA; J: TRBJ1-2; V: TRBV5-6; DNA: TGTGCCAGCAGCGGGACCGTATACTATGGCTACACCTTC; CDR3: CASSGTVYYGYTF
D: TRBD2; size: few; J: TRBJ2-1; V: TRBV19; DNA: TGTGCCAGTAGTATTGGGCTAGCGGGAGGGAGGAATGAGCAGTTCTTC; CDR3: CASSIGLAGGRNEQFF
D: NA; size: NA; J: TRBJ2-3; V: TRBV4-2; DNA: TGTGCCAGCAGCTACCACCCAGAGGGGCGCACAGATACGCAGTATTTT; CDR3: CASSYHPEGRTDTQYF
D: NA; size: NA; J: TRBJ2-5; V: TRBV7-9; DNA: TGTGCCAGCAGGATGACTAGTTCAGGGCAGACCCAGTACTTC; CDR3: CASRMTSSGQTQYF
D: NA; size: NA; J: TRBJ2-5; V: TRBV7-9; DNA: TGTGCCAGCAGGTCGCGGATAGACAGGAGCCAAGAGACCCAGTACTTC; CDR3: CASRSRIDRSQETQYF
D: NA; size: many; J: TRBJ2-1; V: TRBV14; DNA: TGTGCCAGCAGTCTTTACAATGAGCAGTTCTTC; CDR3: CASSLYNEQFF
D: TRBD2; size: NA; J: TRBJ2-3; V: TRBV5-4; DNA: TGTGCCAGCAGCTCCGCTTCTCTAGCGGGAGGGCCGGATACGCAGTATTTT; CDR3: CASSSASLAGGPDTQYF
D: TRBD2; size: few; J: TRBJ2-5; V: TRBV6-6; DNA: TGTGCCAGCAGTCGCGTAGCGGGGCTGGGGGAGACCCAGTACTTC; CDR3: CASSRVAGLGETQYF
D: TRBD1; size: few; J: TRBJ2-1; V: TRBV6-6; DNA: TGTGCCAGCACTATGACAGGGGGGGACAATGAGCAGTTCTTC; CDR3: CASTMTGGDNEQFF
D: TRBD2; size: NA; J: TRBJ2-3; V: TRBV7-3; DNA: TGTGCCAGCAGCTTAAGTACTAGCGCATTCCAGTATTTT; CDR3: CASSLSTSAFQYF
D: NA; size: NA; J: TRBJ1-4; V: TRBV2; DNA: TGTGCCAGCAGTGAAACTGGTTATGAAAAACTGTTTTTT; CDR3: CASSETGYEKLFF
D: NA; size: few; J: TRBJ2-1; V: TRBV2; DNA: TGTGCCAGCAGTTTTTACCGGACGAGCTCCTACAATGAGCAGTTCTTC; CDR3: CASSFYRTSSYNEQFF
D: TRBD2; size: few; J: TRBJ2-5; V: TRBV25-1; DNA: TGTGCCAGCAGTTACCTAGCGGGAGGGGTTAGAGAGACCCAGTACTTC; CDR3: CASSYLAGGVRETQYF
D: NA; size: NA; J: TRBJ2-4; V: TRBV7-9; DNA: TGTGCCAGCAGCTTATTCCCCGGGGGAGGCATTCAGTACTTC; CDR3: CASSLFPGGGIQYF
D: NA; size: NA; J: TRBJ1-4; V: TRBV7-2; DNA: TGTGCCAGCAGCGCCCAGTCTGCAACTAATGAAAAACTGTTTTTT; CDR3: CASSAQSATNEKLFF